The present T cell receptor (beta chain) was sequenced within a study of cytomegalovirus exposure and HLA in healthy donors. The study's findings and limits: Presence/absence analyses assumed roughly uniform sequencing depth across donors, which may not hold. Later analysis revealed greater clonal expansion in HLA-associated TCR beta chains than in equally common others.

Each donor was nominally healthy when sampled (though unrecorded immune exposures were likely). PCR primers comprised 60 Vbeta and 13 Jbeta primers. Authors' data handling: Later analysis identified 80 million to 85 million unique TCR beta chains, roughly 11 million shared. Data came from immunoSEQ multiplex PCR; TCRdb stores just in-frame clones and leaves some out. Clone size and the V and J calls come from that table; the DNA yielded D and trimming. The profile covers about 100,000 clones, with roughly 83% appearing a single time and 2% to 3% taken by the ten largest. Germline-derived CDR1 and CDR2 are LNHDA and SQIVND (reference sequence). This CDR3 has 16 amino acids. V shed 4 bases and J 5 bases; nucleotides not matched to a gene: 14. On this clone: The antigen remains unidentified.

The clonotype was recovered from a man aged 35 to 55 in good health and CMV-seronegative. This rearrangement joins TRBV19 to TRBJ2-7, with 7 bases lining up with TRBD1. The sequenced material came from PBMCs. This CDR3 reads CASSRKGQRFGNEQYF. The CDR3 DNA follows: TGTGCCAGTAGTAGGAAGGGACAGCGATTCGGGAACGAGCAGTACTTC. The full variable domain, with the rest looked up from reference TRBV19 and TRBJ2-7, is DGGITQSPKYLFRKEGQNVTLSCEQNLNHDAMYWYRQDPGQGLRLIYYSQIVNDFQKGDIAEGYSVSREKKESFPLTVTSAQKNPTAFYLCASSRKGQRFGNEQYFGPGTRLTVT.